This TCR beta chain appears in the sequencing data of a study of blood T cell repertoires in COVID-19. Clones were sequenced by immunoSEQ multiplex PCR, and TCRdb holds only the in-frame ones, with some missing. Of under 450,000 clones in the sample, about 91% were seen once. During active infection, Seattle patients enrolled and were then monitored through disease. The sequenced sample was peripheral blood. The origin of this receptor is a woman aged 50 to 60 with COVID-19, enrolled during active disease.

The CDR3 reads CASSLTSGGRANEQFF. In DNA, the CDR3 is TGTGCCAGCAGTCTAACCTCGGGGGGCCGAGCCAATGAGCAGTTCTTC. The chain carries TRBV11-2 and TRBJ2-1, with D possibly being TRBD2 (7 bases). CDR1 and CDR2 (germline): SGHAT, FQNNGV. The CDR3 consists of 16 residues. Deletions cut 6 bases from V and 6 bases from J, with 21 bases between.